One sample yielded the 24 T cell receptor beta chains listed below, sequenced in a study of blood T cell repertoires in COVID-19 (dated by TCRdb to the early 2020s). Library construction relied on the immunoSEQ multiplex PCR assay. TCRdb took over this immuneACCESS table, retaining in-frame rearrangements with V and J assigned. Such tables are incomplete; in checked studies, under half of the missing clones stem from an unresolved V gene, and the remainder is unexplained. A total of a few hundred thousand clones appear in this sample, 70% to 90% of them only once. The top ten hold over 1% of the sample. The specimen sequenced was peripheral blood. The receptors come from a man in his forties or fifties with acute or convalescent COVID-19.

The V gene is TRBV7-8, the J gene TRBJ2-1; 9 bases fit TRBD2. Germline CDR1 is SGHVS and CDR2 is FQNEAQ. V was clipped by 2 bases and J by 6 bases; unmatched bases: 11. This CDR3 is 17 amino acids long. DNA of the CDR3: TGTGCCAGCAGCTTATTCGGGTGGCGGGAGGGTGGCAATGAGCAGTTCTTC. Translating it yields CASSLFGWREGGNEQFF.

CDR3 nucleotide sequence: TGTGCCAGTAGTCTAACTTATCAGCCCCAGCATTTT. Amino acids: CASSLTYQPQHF. V is TRBV19 and J is TRBJ1-5; D gene ambiguous. V lost 5 bases and J lost 5, with 7 bases in between. CDR3 length equals 12 residues. Germline V gene data show CDR1 as LNHDA and CDR2 as SQIVND (reference sequence).

This rearrangement joins TRBV29-1 to TRBJ2-3; tentatively, D is TRBD1 (5 bases). V was clipped by 8 bases and J by 0 bases, with 9 bases between them. This CDR3 has 12 amino acids. In germline, CDR1 is SQVTM, CDR2 ANQGSEA. The DNA of the CDR3 is TGCAGCTATGCAGGGAGCACAGATACGCAGTATTTT. Its protein is CSYAGSTDTQYF.

The chain is built from TRBV6-2 or TRBV6-3 and TRBJ2-7; 8 positions agree with TRBD1. V was pared by 6 bases and J by 6 bases, with 4 bases of the junction left unmatched. The CDR3 covers 12 residues. CDR1 is MNHEY, CDR2 SVGEGT, per germline. CDR3 protein: CASSSTGGEQYF. DNA of the CDR3: TGTGCCAGCAGCTCCACAGGGGGCGAGCAGTACTTC.

The rearrangement uses TRBV19 and TRBJ1-1; perhaps TRBD1 as D (6 bases). This CDR3 comprises 13 residues. The ends were cut back, 3 bases at V and 7 bases at J, with 12 bases in the middle. Germline assignment: CDR1 LNHDA and CDR2 SQIVND (reference sequence). DNA for the CDR3: TGTGCCAGTAGTATTCAGACAGGCCGTGAAGCTTTCTTT. Translated, it gives CASSIQTGREAFF. Drawing the rest from reference TRBV19 and TRBJ1-1, the complete variable domain is DGGITQSPKYLFRKEGQNVTLSCEQNLNHDAMYWYRQDPGQGLRLIYYSQIVNDFQKGDIAEGYSVSREKKESFPLTVTSAQKNPTAFYLCASSIQTGREAFFGQGTRLTVV.

J is TRBJ1-5 and V is TRBV6-5; D is ambiguous. CDR1 is MNHEY, CDR2 SVGAGI, per germline. The CDR3 runs to 16 residues. V lost 2 bases to trimming and J lost 6 bases, with 17 bases between them. CDR3 coding DNA: TGTGCCAGCAGTTACGCATCGCGCGAGGGTGCTCAGCCCCAGCATTTT. This encodes CASSYASREGAQPQHF.

The V call is TRBV7-3, the J call TRBJ2-3; 10 positions match TRBD2. V gave up 2 bases and J gave up 2 bases; unmatched junction bases: 7. In germline, CDR1 is SGHTA, CDR2 FQGTGA. The CDR3 is made up of 17 amino acids. This CDR3 reads CASSLGASGGNTDTQYF. DNA of the CDR3: TGTGCCAGCAGCTTAGGGGCTAGCGGGGGCAACACAGATACGCAGTATTTT.

The count of this clone is one. The chain is built from TRBV3-1 (or the pseudogene TRBV3-2) and TRBJ2-7, with 9 nucleotides matching TRBD2. The J segment lost 2 bases and the V segment lost 4 bases, leaving 6 bases of the junction unmatched. This CDR3 is 15 amino acids long. Germline CDR1 reads LGHDT; CDR2 reads YNNKEL (reference sequence). CDR3 region: CASSPWSGGTYEQYF. For the CDR3, the DNA is TGTGCCAGCAGCCCGTGGAGCGGGGGGACCTACGAGCAGTACTTC.

This chain links TRBV12-3 or TRBV12-4 with TRBJ1-4; the D is unclear. V dropped 5 bases and J dropped 8 bases, with 12 bases sitting between them. This CDR3 is 13 amino acids long. The CDR3 protein is CASSPTRREKLFF. The CDR3 DNA reads as TGTGCCAGCAGTCCGACCCGGCGGGAAAAACTGTTTTTT.

This sequence joins TRBV7-3 and TRBJ2-1; a weak D match, TRBD2 (5 bases). V dropped 0 bases and J dropped 0 bases, with 9 bases sitting between them. CDR1 SGHTA and CDR2 FQGTGA come from the germline V gene. The CDR3 loop spans 16 amino acids. The CDR3 protein is CASSLTRGSSYNEQFF. The CDR3 coding sequence is TGTGCCAGCAGCTTAACGAGAGGGAGCTCCTACAATGAGCAGTTCTTC. Together with reference TRBV7-3 and TRBJ2-1, the CDR3 gives the full variable domain: GAGVSQTPSNKVTEKGKYVELRCDPISGHTALYWYRQSLGQGPEFLIYFQGTGAADDSGLPNDRFFAVRPEGSVSTLKIQRTERGDSAVYLCASSLTRGSSYNEQFFGPGTRLTVL.

CDR3 sequence (DNA): TGTGCCAGCAGCTTACTGTCGGGGGGGCCACCCGGGGAGCTGTTTTTT. Protein: CASSLLSGGPPGELFF. The chain uses TRBV7-2 and TRBJ2-2; 8 bases are a match to TRBD2. CDR3 length: 16 residues. The germline CDR1 and CDR2 sequences are SGHTA and FQGNSA. Trimming removed 2 bases from V and 6 bases from J; junction bases left unmatched: 8.

A note on this clone: The sample has other DNA sequences that encode this CDR3 too. This chain joins TRBV15 and TRBJ1-1; 7 bases fit TRBD1. The CDR3 extends over 12 amino acids. Trimming cost V 5 bases and J 10 bases; bases outside gene matches: 7. Germline loops: CDR1 LNHNV, CDR2 YYDKDF (reference sequence). CDR3 amino acids: CATSEQGRGAFF. The CDR3 bases are TGTGCCACCAGCGAACAGGGGCGGGGAGCTTTCTTT. The variable domain in full, with the rest retrieved from reference TRBV15 and TRBJ1-1, is DAMVIQNPRYQVTQFGKPVTLSCSQTLNHNVMYWYQQKSSQAPKLLFHYYDKDFNNEADTPDNFQSRRPNTSFCFLDIRSPGLGDTAMYLCATSEQGRGAFFGQGTRLTVV.

The rearrangement links TRBV10-3 to TRBJ2-7; TRBD2 matches at 8 bases. The CDR3 covers 16 residues. V shed 1 base, J shed 0 bases, and the junction held 5 bases outside the gene matches. Germline loops: CDR1 ENHRY, CDR2 SYGVKD. The CDR3 spells CAISELGTRGSYEQYF. CDR3 bases: TGTGCCATCAGTGAGTTGGGGACTAGGGGCTCCTACGAGCAGTACTTC.

This clone has at least ten counts. The chain has TRBV19 and TRBJ1-2; TRBD1 matches 7 bases. In germline, CDR1 is LNHDA, CDR2 SQIVND (reference sequence). This CDR3 comprises 15 residues. The V segment lost 7 bases and the J segment 5 bases; nucleotides outside the gene matches: 13. The CDR3 coding sequence is TGTGCCAGTAAACCCTCCACAACAGGGGTATATGGCTACACCTTC. Protein: CASKPSTTGVYGYTF.

The gene calls are TRBV19 and TRBJ2-5, with D perhaps matching TRBD1 (5 bases). The CDR3 totals 13 residues. V lost 6 bases, J lost 5 bases, and 13 bases lay in between. CDR1 and CDR2 from the germline V gene are LNHDA and SQIVND (reference sequence). The CDR3 sequence is CASRRAGLETQYF. In nucleotides, the CDR3 is TGTGCCAGTAGACGGGCAGGGCTGGAGACCCAGTACTTC.

V gene TRBV28 combines with J gene TRBJ2-5; TRBD1 might be the D (7 bases). CDR3 length: 16 residues. Trimming removed 7 bases from V and 2 bases from J, with 20 bases in between. Germline CDR1 and CDR2: MDHEN and SYDVKM. CDR3 DNA sequence: TGTGCCAGCACAGGCCGGGCGGCAGGGGGGCAAGAGACCCAGTACTTC. Amino acids: CASTGRAAGGQETQYF.

This clone was seen a handful of times. The gene calls are TRBV19 and TRBJ2-7; 9 bases map to TRBD1. Germline loops: CDR1 LNHDA, CDR2 SQIVND (reference sequence). Losses at the gene ends were 5 bases for V and 2 bases for J; bases not matched to a gene: 4. There are 14 residues in the CDR3. The CDR3 coding sequence is TGTGCCAGTAGTCTCGGGACAGGGACCTACGAGCAGTACTTC. It is translated as CASSLGTGTYEQYF.

The chain joins TRBV15 to TRBJ2-1; maybe TRBD2 (5 bases). V was cut by 4 bases and J by 0 bases, with 10 bases left in between. Germline CDR1 LNHNV, CDR2 YYDKDF (reference sequence). The CDR3 covers 15 residues. CDR3 DNA sequence: TGTGCCACCAGCATACTAGGCACCTCCTACAATGAGCAGTTCTTC. Its protein is CATSILGTSYNEQFF.

This clone occurred once. The V and J genes are TRBV28 and TRBJ2-6, with D perhaps matching TRBD2 (6 bases). From germline, CDR1 is MDHEN and CDR2 SYDVKM. V was trimmed by 5 bases and J by 0 bases, leaving 14 bases between them. CDR3 length: 17 residues. The CDR3, as DNA: TGTGCCAGCAGTCCCTGGGACTTCGGCTCTGGGGCCAACGTCCTGACTTTC. It codes for CASSPWDFGSGANVLTF.

The chain has TRBV6-5 and TRBJ1-6; D is unresolved. V was cut by 7 bases and J by 2 bases, with 9 bases left in between. Germline V CDR1 and CDR2: MNHEY, SVGAGI. The CDR3 contains 14 residues. As DNA, the CDR3 is TGTGCCAGCACCGGGAGCACCTATAATTCACCCCTCCACTTT. Translated: CASTGSTYNSPLHF.

V usage is TRBV5-1 and J usage is TRBJ2-1; 10 bases match TRBD2. There are 14 residues in the CDR3. The V and J ends lost 2 bases and 9 bases, in that order; junction bases with no gene match: 5. From germline, CDR1 is SGHRS and CDR2 YFSETQ. The CDR3 DNA reads as TGCGCCAGCAGCTTAGCGGGAGGGGTGGTTGAGCAGTTCTTC. Residues: CASSLAGGVVEQFF.

This chain links TRBV19 with TRBJ2-1, with 7 bases identical to TRBD2. V lost 1 base and J lost 0; bases outside the gene matches: 3. The CDR3 contains 16 residues. Germline CDR1 LNHDA, CDR2 SQIVND (reference sequence). CDR3 loop: CASSIGEGSSYNEQFF. Here the CDR3 DNA reads TGTGCCAGTAGTATAGGGGAGGGGAGCTCCTACAATGAGCAGTTCTTC.

The chain joins TRBV2 to TRBJ1-5; TRBD1 matches at 9 bases. This CDR3 has 14 amino acids. Germline lookup yields CDR1 SNHLY and CDR2 FYNNEI. The ends lost 6 bases at V and 6 bases at J; junction bases unmatched: 6. The CDR3 DNA reads TGTGCCAGCAGGGACAGGGGAGGAGGTCAGCCCCAGCATTTT. Translated: CASRDRGGGQPQHF.

The chain is built from TRBV5-6 and TRBJ1-3; TRBD1 agrees at 9 bases. This CDR3 is built from 16 residues. Germline V gives CDR1 SGHDT, CDR2 YYEEEE. The ends lost 4 bases at V and 3 bases at J; junction bases unmatched: 8. The CDR3 region is CASSHGTGRSGNTIYF. The CDR3 DNA is TGTGCCAGCAGCCACGGGACAGGGCGGAGTGGAAACACCATATATTTT.